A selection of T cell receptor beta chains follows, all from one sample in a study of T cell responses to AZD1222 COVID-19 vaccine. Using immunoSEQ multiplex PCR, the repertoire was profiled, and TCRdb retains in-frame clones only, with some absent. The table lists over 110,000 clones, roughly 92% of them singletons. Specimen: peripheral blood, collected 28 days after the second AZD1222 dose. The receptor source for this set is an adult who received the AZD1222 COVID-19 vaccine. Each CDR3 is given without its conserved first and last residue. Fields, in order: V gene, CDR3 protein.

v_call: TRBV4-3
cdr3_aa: ASSQGGGGGYGYT

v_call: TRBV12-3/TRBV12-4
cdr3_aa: ASSSGPNTEAF

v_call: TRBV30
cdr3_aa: AWRTGTGAFGYT

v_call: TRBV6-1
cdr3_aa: ASSEAPDTNYGYT

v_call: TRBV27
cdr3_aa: ASSGGQGVFPNTGELF

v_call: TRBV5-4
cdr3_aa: ASSLAGELF

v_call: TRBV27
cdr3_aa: ASRPDRYYGYT

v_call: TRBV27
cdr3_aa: ASSPWAPANQPQH

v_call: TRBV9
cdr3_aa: ASSVEPTAGEKLF

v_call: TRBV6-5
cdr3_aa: ASSIRRNQPQH

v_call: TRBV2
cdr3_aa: ASGLDTNNQPQH

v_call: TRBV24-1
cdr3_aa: ATSAAGKGYNEQF

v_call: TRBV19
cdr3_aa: ASSPPGGNHQPQH

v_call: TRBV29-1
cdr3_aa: SVVRGGATEAF

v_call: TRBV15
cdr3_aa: ATSRAAGGRPGELF

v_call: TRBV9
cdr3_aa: ASSAVKGGEAF

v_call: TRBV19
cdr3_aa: ASSLRGIDGNTIY

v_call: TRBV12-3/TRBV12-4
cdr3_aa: ASSSGERQPQH

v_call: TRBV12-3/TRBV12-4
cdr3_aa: ASSLVQGEQY

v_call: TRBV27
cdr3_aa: ASSFLGTEAF

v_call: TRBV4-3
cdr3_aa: ASSQDQQGAGNTIY

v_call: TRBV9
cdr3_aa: ASGRGPENSPLH

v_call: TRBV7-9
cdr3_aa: ASSLTWPLGGELF

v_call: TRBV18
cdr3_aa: ASSWPGSLDTEAF

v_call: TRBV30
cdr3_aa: AWSVGLRILQGAFGDYGYT

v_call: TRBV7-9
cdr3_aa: ASSLEQSYGYT

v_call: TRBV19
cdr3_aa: ASRPGQANSNQPQH

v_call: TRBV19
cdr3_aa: ASSIIAGDTGELF

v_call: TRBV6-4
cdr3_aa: ASSAEAGRTEAF

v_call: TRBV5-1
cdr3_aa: ASSLGGTSVDEQF

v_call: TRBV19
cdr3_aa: ASSILGSQPQH

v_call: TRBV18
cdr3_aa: ASSPPGVYGAAGANVLT

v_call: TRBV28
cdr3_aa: ASSSRDYGYT

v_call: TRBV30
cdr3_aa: AWRDTGGPYNEQF

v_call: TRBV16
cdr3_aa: ASSQSREGSTEAF

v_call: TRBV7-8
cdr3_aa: ASSFGTSGSATYNEQF

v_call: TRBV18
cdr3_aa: ASSPLGSGFSYEQY

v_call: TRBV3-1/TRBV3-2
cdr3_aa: ASSQREHTEAF

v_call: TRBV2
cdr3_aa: ASSPDGGNYGYT

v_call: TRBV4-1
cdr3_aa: ASSQAATGAGNTIY

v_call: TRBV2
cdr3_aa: ASSVFLGDTEAF

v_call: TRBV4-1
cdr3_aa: ASSQGAGTRGYT

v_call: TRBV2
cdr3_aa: ASTQTRTYNEQF

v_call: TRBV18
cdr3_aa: ASSPAPGTGKPEAF

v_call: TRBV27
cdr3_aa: ASSSGFQPQH

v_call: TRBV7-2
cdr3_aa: ASSLEAGVYGYT

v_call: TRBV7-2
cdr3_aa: ASSYGTSNGNEQF